This T cell receptor beta chain is drawn from a study of PD-1 blockade in classical Hodgkin lymphoma. Time point reported: cycle 4 day 1 (C4D1), after less than 7 weeks of nivolumab. Exposure to brentuximab vedotin varied, and each patient had relapsed following autologous stem cell transplantation. Profiled with immunoSEQ multiplex PCR; TCRdb holds only in-frame clones, not every one. The table has 11,000 to 15,000 clones, approximately 80% seen once. Germline trimming cut 5 bases from V and 4 bases from J; bases unmatched to any gene: 8. The germline gives CDR1 SGHTA, CDR2 FQGNSA. The CDR3 spans 14 residues.

This chain links TRBV7-2 with TRBJ2-7; 7 bases line up with TRBD2. The sequencing used peripheral blood mononuclear cells (PBMCs), collected before the fourth cycle of nivolumab. The sequence came from a human donor with classical Hodgkin lymphoma. The CDR3 reads CASSLGGAGYEQYF. CDR3 sequence (DNA): TGTGCCAGCAGCCTGGGGGGAGCGGGGTACGAGCAGTACTTC.